A selection of T cell receptor delta chains follows, all from one sample in a study of Vδ1+ human thymocytes. TCRdb called clones anew from the multiplex PCR reads with CATT. The sample includes 70,000 to 90,000 delta-chain clones, approximately 34% seen only once; the top ten take approximately 0.3%. Sequenced: Vdelta1+ gamma-delta thymocytes from the thymus. These receptors all come from a boy less than two years old who had congenital heart surgery. Both conserved end residues are part of each CDR3. Fields, in order: V gene, D gene, J gene, clone size, CDR3 DNA, CDR3 protein. The D gene is left open where the match is weak. Clone size appears in some rows only: once, few, many, or a class for an expanded clone.

TRDV1	TRDD3	TRDJ1	NA	TGTGCTCTTGGGACCTCCCCCGTACTGGGGGGCACCGATAAACTCATCTTT	CALGTSPVLGGTDKLIF
TRDV2	NA	TRDJ1	NA	TGTGCCTGTGACCCGTACACCGATAACCTCATCTTT	CACDPYTDNLIF
TRDV1	TRDD3	TRDJ1	NA	TGTGCTCTTGGGGATGGTAGGCTGGGGGATAGGTACACCGATAAACTCATCTTT	CALGDGRLGDRYTDKLIF
TRDV1	TRDD3	TRDJ1	NA	TGTGCTCTTGGGGAATCCACGAGTACTGGGGGACAATTGGTAGGGTACACCGATAAACTCATCTTT	CALGESTSTGGQLVGYTDKLIF
TRDV1	NA	TRDJ1	few	TGTGCTCTTGGGGAACTAGTGATTCCGTCGGGATACACCGATAAACTCATCTTT	CALGELVIPSGYTDKLIF
TRDV1	TRDD3	TRDJ1	NA	TGTGCTCTTGGGACCACTGCCTCTGGGGGAAGTTGCGCTAAACTCATCTTT	CALGTTASGGSCAKLIF
TRDV1	TRDD3	TRDJ1	NA	TGTGCTCTTGGGGAGGGGGGGGGATACGTTTACGATAAACTCATCTTT	CALGEGGGYVYDKLIF
TRDV1	NA	TRDJ1	few	TGTGCTCTTTCCGCTCAGGGGTACACCGATAAACTCATCTTT	CALSAQGYTDKLIF
TRDV1	TRDD3	TRDJ1	NA	TGTGCTCTTGGGGAACTACTCCATCTGGGGGATCCGTACACCGATAAACTCATCTTT	CALGELLHLGDPYTDKLIF
TRDV1	NA	TRDJ1	NA	TGTGCTCTTGTCCCGATCAGATACTTTCACCGGGGGAGGTACACCGATAAACTCATCTTT	CALVPIRYFHRGRYTDKLIF
TRDV1	TRDD3	TRDJ1	NA	TGTGCTCTTGGGGAACTGGCGCAGTACTGGGGGATACTTGGGACCGATAAACTCATCTTT	CALGELAQYWGILGTDKLIF
TRDV1	TRDD2	TRDJ1	few	TGTGCTCTTGGGGACCCCTTCCTACTTCGTGGGGATAATGGAACCGATAAACTCATCTTT	CALGDPFLLRGDNGTDKLIF
TRDV1	NA	TRDJ1	NA	TGTGCTCTTGGGGAACCTTCGGGCTCCGTAGTACGCGATTACACCGATAAACTCATCTTT	CALGEPSGSVVRDYTDKLIF
TRDV1	NA	TRDJ1	few	TGTGCTCTTGGGTCGCCGAGGCGATACTCGTACACCGATAAACTCATCTTT	CALGSPRRYSYTDKLIF
TRDV1	NA	TRDJ1	NA	TGTGCTCTTGGGGAACCGCTCTTATACACCGATAAACTCATCTTT	CALGEPLLYTDKLIF
TRDV1	NA	TRDJ1	NA	TGTGCTCTTGGGGGCTCTGGGGCGTACACCGATAAACTCATCTTT	CALGGSGAYTDKLIF